These 14 T cell receptor beta chains came from one sample sequenced in a study of shared clonotypes between healthy human individuals. Repertoires were generated with immunoSEQ multiplex PCR, while TCRdb's copy carries only in-frame clones and drops some. This sample has about 680,000 clones, with more than 70% found just once. Sequencing was carried out using memory CD4+ T cells sorted from blood. Documented subset: CD45RA-negative fraction. Receptors were obtained from a woman aged 25 to 39 in good health.

The rearrangement links TRBV4-1 to TRBJ2-7; 9 nucleotides line up with TRBD2. This CDR3 has 15 residues. Germline assignment: CDR1 MGHRA and CDR2 YSYEKL. V was clipped by 2 bases and J by 4 bases; unmatched bases: 6. The CDR3 loop is CASSQPTSGYYEQYF. CDR3 DNA: TGCGCCAGCAGCCAACCTACTAGCGGGTATTACGAGCAGTACTTC.

This clone was recorded a few times. The chain couples TRBV19 to TRBJ2-5, with 11 positions matching TRBD2. This CDR3 is built from 14 residues. J gave up 5 bases and V 5 bases, and 4 bases lay outside the gene matches. The germline V gene has CDR1 LNHDA and CDR2 SQIVND (reference sequence). The chain's CDR3 is CASSLAGGRETQYF. DNA for the CDR3: TGTGCCAGTAGTTTAGCGGGAGGGCGGGAGACCCAGTACTTC. The variable domain in full, completed from reference TRBV19 and TRBJ2-5, reads DGGITQSPKYLFRKEGQNVTLSCEQNLNHDAMYWYRQDPGQGLRLIYYSQIVNDFQKGDIAEGYSVSREKKESFPLTVTSAQKNPTAFYLCASSLAGGRETQYFGPGTRLLVL.

The V and J genes are TRBV2 and TRBJ1-4, with no clear D. V shed 4 bases and J shed 7 bases, with 16 bases lying between them. CDR3 length equals 15 residues. CDR1 is SNHLY and CDR2 is FYNNEI in the germline V gene. CDR3 protein: CASSGRALGSEKLFF. The CDR3 bases are TGTGCCAGCAGTGGCCGGGCCCTAGGAAGTGAAAAACTGTTTTTT. The variable domain in full, completed from reference TRBV2 and TRBJ1-4, reads EPEVTQTPSHQVTQMGQEVILRCVPISNHLYFYWYRQILGQKVEFLVSFYNNEISEKSEIFDDQFSVERPDGSNFTLKIRSTKLEDSAMYFCASSGRALGSEKLFFGSGTQLSVL.

In its sample, this clone was seen a few times. This chain uses TRBV30 with TRBJ2-7; possible D gene TRBD2, 6 bases. Trimming removed 4 bases from V and 3 bases from J, with 10 bases in between. The CDR3 is 12 amino acids. Germline CDR1 reads GTSNPN; CDR2 reads SVGIG (reference sequence). The chain's CDR3 is CAWTGGFYEQYF. The DNA for the CDR3 is TGTGCCTGGACCGGGGGATTCTACGAGCAGTACTTC.

The rearrangement links TRBV6-1 to TRBJ1-4; 7 bases map to TRBD1. V lost 4 bases, J lost 6 bases, and 2 bases stayed unmatched. Germline V gene data show CDR1 as MNHNS and CDR2 as SASEGT. The CDR3 has 13 amino acids. CDR3 nucleotide sequence: TGTGCCAGCAGTGGTCAGGGGGATGAAAAACTGTTTTTT. This codes for CASSGQGDEKLFF.

The gene calls are TRBV6-1 and TRBJ1-5; a weak D match, TRBD1 (6 bases). V was cut by 4 bases and J by 3 bases, with 13 bases left in between. The CDR3 has 15 amino acids. Germline V lookup: CDR1 MNHNS, CDR2 SASEGT. The CDR3 protein is CASSGGGAINQPQHF. DNA for the CDR3: TGTGCCAGCAGTGGAGGGGGGGCCATCAATCAGCCCCAGCATTTT.

The rearrangement links TRBV2 to TRBJ1-2; 9 positions agree with TRBD1. This CDR3 has 13 residues. The junction had 7 bases not matched to a gene; V was cut back by 6 bases and J by 8 bases. Germline V CDR1 and CDR2: SNHLY, FYNNEI. CDR3 region: CASRAQGAGGYTF. CDR3 in DNA: TGTGCCAGCAGGGCACAGGGGGCGGGCGGCTACACCTTC.

The chain is built from TRBV10-3 and TRBJ2-3; 8 bases align to TRBD2. J was trimmed by 1 base and V by 7 bases; bases with no gene match: 4. CDR1 ENHRY and CDR2 SYGVKD come from the germline V gene. This CDR3 comprises 14 residues. This CDR3 reads CAIMAGGGTDTQYF. The CDR3 DNA is TGTGCCATCATGGCGGGAGGAGGCACAGATACGCAGTATTTT.

This clone came up a few times. CDR3 region: CASSPVGITGELFF. CDR3 bases: TGTGCCAGCAGCCCCGTCGGGATCACCGGGGAGCTGTTTTTT. V usage is TRBV13 and J usage is TRBJ2-2; TRBD2 might be the D (5 bases). The length of the CDR3 is 14 residues. V dropped 5 bases and J dropped 4 bases, with 11 bases sitting between them. CDR1 is PRHDT and CDR2 is FYEKMQ in the germline V gene (reference sequence). Complete variable domain (other parts from reference TRBV13 and TRBJ2-2): AAGVIQSPRHLIKEKRETATLKCYPIPRHDTVYWYQQGPGQDPQFLISFYEKMQSDKGSIPDRFSAQQFSDYHSELNMSSLELGDSALYFCASSPVGITGELFFGEGSRLTVL.

V is TRBV6-6 and J is TRBJ2-1, with TRBD2 matching over 11 bases. Per germline, CDR1 MNHNY and CDR2 SVGAGI (reference sequence). Losses at the gene ends were 6 bases for V and 5 bases for J; bases not matched to a gene: 6. The CDR3 loop spans 15 amino acids. The CDR3 reads CASSYGGLADNEQFF. The CDR3 DNA reads TGTGCCAGCAGCTACGGGGGACTAGCGGACAATGAGCAGTTCTTC.

This clone was recorded a few times. V usage is TRBV11-1 and J usage is TRBJ2-7; D is possibly TRBD2 (7 bases). V was cut by 5 bases and J by 3 bases, with 17 bases left in between. Germline V gene sequence: CDR1 SGHAT, CDR2 FQDESV (reference sequence). CDR3 size: 15 residues. As DNA, the CDR3 is TGTGCCAGCAGCGTCGTACGGGGGGCGCTCTACGAGCAGTACTTC. Its protein is CASSVVRGALYEQYF.

The rearrangement uses TRBV6-1 and TRBJ2-7; maybe TRBD2 (6 bases). This CDR3 spans 15 amino acids. With 4 bases removed from V and 1 base from J, the gap between germline ends came to 14 bases. Germline V gives CDR1 MNHNS, CDR2 SASEGT. The CDR3 protein is CASSGRQSGSYEQYF. CDR3 nucleotide sequence: TGTGCCAGCAGTGGCCGACAGAGCGGGTCCTACGAGCAGTACTTC.

This clone showed up just once. The chain joins TRBV7-9 to TRBJ2-7; D remains unclear. The CDR3 length is 13 residues. Germline CDR1 is SEHNR and CDR2 is FQNEAQ (reference sequence). V was cut by 3 bases and J by 3 bases, with 9 bases left in between. The CDR3 protein is CASSFEQHYEQYF. The CDR3 DNA reads as TGTGCCAGCAGCTTTGAGCAGCACTACGAGCAGTACTTC.

The CDR3 coding sequence is TGTGCCAGCAGTGGAGGCCTAGCGGGAGGGTGGGTAGCGTTGACCCAGTACTTC. This codes for CASSGGLAGGWVALTQYF. The chain employs TRBV6-1 and TRBJ2-5, with 12 bases matching TRBD2. There are 18 residues in the CDR3. The V segment lost 4 bases and the J segment 7 bases; nucleotides outside the gene matches: 16. CDR1 is MNHNS, CDR2 SASEGT, per germline.